These 24 T cell receptor beta chains originate from one sample sequenced in a study of T cells after yellow fever vaccination. Each CDR3 protein gets one entry after TCRdb re-called the 5' RACE reads with MiXCR. The table includes just under 600,000 distinct CDR3 sequences, roughly 13% detected once. Sequenced material: PBMCs, taken on the day of the yellow fever booster vaccination. The receptors shown here come from a young man who received the YFV17D yellow fever vaccine.

This clonotype was counted ten times or more. The gene calls are TRBV5-1 and TRBJ2-3; tentatively, D is TRBD1 or TRBD2 (5 bases each). Germline V CDR1 and CDR2: SGHRS, YFSETQ. This CDR3 has 15 residues. Trimming took off 7 bases at V and 6 bases at J, with 21 bases between the two ends. This chain's CDR3 is CASSRGGVGVDTQYF. CDR3 sequence (DNA): TGCGCCAGCTCTCGTGGGGGAGTTGGGGTGGATACGCAGTATTTT.

The CDR3 DNA sequence: TGTGCCAGCAGCTTACCCCCAACGGGAGGATACAATGAGCAGTTCTTC. Translated: CASSLPPTGGYNEQFF. The rearrangement uses TRBV7-2 and TRBJ2-1; 7 bases are a match to TRBD2. The CDR3 is made up of 16 amino acids. The germline V gene has CDR1 SGHTA and CDR2 FQGNSA. The J segment lost 4 bases and the V segment lost 2 bases, leaving 8 bases of the junction unmatched.

This clonotype was seen many times. The J gene is TRBJ2-1, the V gene TRBV7-2; D is uncertain. The CDR3 consists of 11 residues. Germline CDR1 and CDR2: SGHTA and FQGNSA. The V end was cut by 5 bases, the J end by 7 bases, with 6 bases between. The DNA of the CDR3 is TGTGCCAGCAGCGCCTTAAATGAGCAGTTCTTC. Translated, it gives CASSALNEQFF.

This clonotype was observed many times. The chain combines TRBV14 with TRBJ2-1; D is possibly TRBD2 (5 bases). The CDR3 consists of 16 residues. CDR1 and CDR2 from the germline V gene are SGHDN and FVKESK. The ends were cut back, 4 bases at V and 2 bases at J, with 15 bases in the middle. The CDR3: CASSPDFLSAYNEQFF. The CDR3 nucleotides read TGTGCCAGCAGCCCCGATTTTCTTAGCGCCTACAATGAGCAGTTCTTC.

This clonotype was recorded a few times. The chain couples TRBV3-1 to TRBJ2-5; 11 bases fit TRBD2. The length of the CDR3 is 16 residues. V lost 1 base, J lost 1 base, and 2 bases stayed unmatched. Per germline, CDR1 LGHDT and CDR2 YNNKEL (reference sequence). CDR3 sequence: CASSQALAGGQETQYF. For the CDR3, the DNA is TGTGCCAGCAGCCAAGCTCTAGCGGGGGGCCAAGAGACCCAGTACTTC.

The chain uses TRBV10-1 and TRBJ2-4; 8 positions agree with TRBD1. The CDR3 is 18 residues long. With 8 bases clipped from V and 0 bases from J, the junction kept 15 bases outside the gene matches. Looked up from germline, CDR1 is WNHNN and CDR2 is SYGVQD (reference sequence). CDR3 residues: CASRDPPGTGLAKNIQYF. Here the CDR3 DNA reads TGCGCCAGCCGAGACCCCCCCGGGACAGGACTAGCCAAAAACATTCAGTACTTC.

This clonotype was observed a handful of times. J is TRBJ1-1 and V is TRBV30, with TRBD1 matching over 11 bases. This CDR3 contains 16 residues. Unmatched junction bases numbered 4, after V lost 0 bases and J lost 1 base. Germline V lookup: CDR1 GTSNPN, CDR2 SVGIG (reference sequence). The CDR3, as DNA: TGTGCCTGGAGTGTGGGACAGGGGGGTTGGAACACTGAAGCTTTCTTT. Amino acid sequence: CAWSVGQGGWNTEAFF.

In this sample, this clonotype turned up a few times. The J gene is TRBJ2-5, the V gene TRBV23-1, with a weak D call TRBD2 (5 bases). TRBV23-1 carries the ORF label, with uncertain function. CDR3 length equals 12 residues. V shed 6 bases and J shed 7 bases, with 12 bases lying between them. The CDR3 loop is CASSPRDGTQYF. The CDR3 coding sequence is TGCGCCAGCAGCCCTCGGGATGGGACCCAGTACTTC.

This sequence joins TRBV7-3 and TRBJ2-3; tentatively, D is TRBD2 (5 bases). The V and J ends lost 4 bases and 2 bases respectively, with 10 bases between them. Germline values: CDR1 SGHTA, CDR2 FQGTGA. The CDR3 extends over 14 amino acids. This CDR3 reads CASSSGVVTDTQYF. The CDR3, as DNA: TGTGCCAGCAGCTCCGGGGTAGTCACAGATACGCAGTATTTT. Full variable domain (rest looked up from reference TRBV7-3 and TRBJ2-3): GAGVSQTPSNKVTEKGKYVELRCDPISGHTALYWYRQSLGQGPEFLIYFQGTGAADDSGLPNDRFFAVRPEGSVSTLKIQRTERGDSAVYLCASSSGVVTDTQYFGPGTRLTVL.

The J gene is TRBJ2-3, the V gene TRBV28; D gene ambiguous. CDR3 length equals 11 residues. Germline V gene data show CDR1 as MDHEN and CDR2 as SYDVKM. With 7 bases removed from V and 5 bases from J, the gap between germline ends came to 7 bases. The CDR3 DNA is TGTGCCAGCAAATCAGAAGATACGCAGTATTTT. Translating gives CASKSEDTQYF.

The chain links TRBV30 to TRBJ2-3; 12 bases match TRBD2. In germline, CDR1 is GTSNPN, CDR2 SVGIG (reference sequence). There are 16 residues in the CDR3. J lost 3 bases, V lost 4 bases, and 8 bases had no gene match. The CDR3 nucleotides are TGTGCCTGGAAGTCGCGACTAGCGGGAGATACAGATACGCAGTATTTT. Its translation is CAWKSRLAGDTDTQYF.

This chain joins TRBV6-5 and TRBJ2-1; D unclear. Germline V gene lookup returns CDR1 MNHEY and CDR2 SVGAGI. Trimming pared 0 bases from V and 3 bases from J, leaving 12 bases between. This CDR3 contains 16 residues. The CDR3: CASSYSVQHGYNEQFF. CDR3 in DNA: TGTGCCAGCAGTTACTCGGTCCAGCATGGCTACAATGAGCAGTTCTTC.

The chain has TRBV27 and TRBJ1-2; TRBD1 matches at 11 bases. V shed 6 bases, J shed 1 base, and the junction held 10 bases outside the gene matches. The CDR3 loop spans 17 amino acids. CDR1 is MNHEY and CDR2 is SMNVEV in the germline V gene (reference sequence). The CDR3 region has the DNA TGTGCCAGCAGCACAAACCGGGACAGGGGGGTTAACTATGGCTACACCTTC. This translates into CASSTNRDRGVNYGYTF.

A few counts support this clonotype. The chain carries TRBV29-1 and TRBJ2-1; D is perhaps TRBD2 (6 bases). The CDR3 length is 16 residues. Germline assignment: CDR1 SQVTM and CDR2 ANQGSEA. Trimming shortened V by 7 bases and J by 9 bases, and 28 bases separated the two germline ends. DNA of the CDR3: TGCAGCGCTCCAAGACACGGCTCTACAATGGGGGGTGAGCAGTTCTTC. Translation: CSAPRHGSTMGGEQFF.

This chain uses TRBV6-5 with TRBJ2-2, with D possibly matching TRBD2 (5 bases). The CDR3 is 12 amino acids. CDR1 and CDR2 from the germline V gene are MNHEY and SVGAGI. V dropped 7 bases and J dropped 6 bases, with 9 bases sitting between them. The CDR3 DNA reads TGTGCCAGCAATGGCGGGCCCGGGGAGCTGTTTTTT. It codes for CASNGGPGELFF.

This clonotype was observed a handful of times. The V gene is TRBV11-2, the J gene TRBJ2-1; no definite D call. The CDR3 is 12 amino acids. Between the trimmed V and J ends, which lost 5 bases and 9 bases, there was a span of 11 bases. From germline, CDR1 is SGHAT and CDR2 FQNNGV. The CDR3 region is CASSHSRAEQFF. CDR3 nucleotides: TGTGCCAGCAGCCATAGCCGGGCTGAGCAGTTCTTC.

This rearrangement joins TRBV3-1 to TRBJ2-1; 10 nucleotides align to TRBD2. J lost 5 bases, V lost 6 bases, and 10 bases had no gene match. Germline V lookup: CDR1 LGHDT, CDR2 YNNKEL (reference sequence). The CDR3 runs 16 residues. The CDR3 reads CASRSRAGGGNNEQFF. The CDR3, as DNA: TGTGCCAGCAGGTCAAGAGCGGGAGGGGGTAACAATGAGCAGTTCTTC.

This clonotype was picked up many times. The chain has TRBV5-1 and TRBJ2-5; D remains ambiguous. The CDR3 spans 14 residues. Germline V gene data show CDR1 as SGHRS and CDR2 as YFSETQ. Between the trimmed V and J ends, which lost 0 bases and 2 bases, there was a span of 8 bases. CDR3 sequence: CASSLASSQETQYF. The CDR3 coding sequence is TGCGCCAGCAGCTTGGCAAGCAGTCAAGAGACCCAGTACTTC.

The gene calls are TRBV28 and TRBJ2-2; 10 bases align to TRBD2. Germline CDR1 reads MDHEN; CDR2 reads SYDVKM. Trimming took 10 bases from V and 3 from J; bases not matched to a gene: 8. The CDR3 spans 15 residues. The CDR3 reads CATVGGLAYTGELFF. Here the CDR3 DNA reads TGTGCCACGGTCGGGGGACTAGCGTACACCGGGGAGCTGTTTTTT.

Points on this clonotype: At one boundary the junction diverges from the germline segment, which might be a read error. The chain joins TRBV30 to TRBJ2-2, with 8 positions matching TRBD1. Germline V gives CDR1 GTSNPN, CDR2 SVGIG (reference sequence). CDR3 length: 19 amino acids. CDR3 sequence reads: CAWSRTTPPRGRGAGELFF. The CDR3 DNA follows: TGCGCCTGGAGTCGTACGACGCCACCCAGGGGGCGCGGGGCCGGGGAGCTGTTTTTT. Using reference TRBV30 and TRBJ2-2 for the parts outside the CDR3, the full variable domain is SQTIHQWPATLVQPVGSPLSLECTVEGTSNPNLYWYRQAAGRGLQLLFYSVGIGQISSEVPQNLSASRPQDRQFILSSKKLLLSDSGFYLCAWSRTTPPRGRGAGELFFGEGSRLTVL.

The genes are TRBV7-9 and TRBJ2-1; tentatively, D is TRBD2 (5 bases). The ends were cut back, 0 bases at V and 9 bases at J, with 9 bases in the middle. CDR1 and CDR2 (germline): SEHNR, FQNEAQ (reference sequence). This CDR3 contains 13 residues. CDR3 coding DNA: TGTGCCAGCAGCTTAGCGGCGGGCGGTGAGCAGTTCTTC. Amino acid sequence: CASSLAAGGEQFF.

This clonotype has just a few counts. The chain uses TRBV4-3 and TRBJ1-2; perhaps TRBD1 as D (5 bases). The V and J ends lost 1 base and 0 bases respectively, with 18 bases between them. Germline CDR1 and CDR2: LGHNA and YSLEER. This CDR3 comprises 18 residues. The CDR3 bases are TGCGCCAGCAGCCAAGGGGTCGGCGGGCAGGGATCTAACTATGGCTACACCTTC. This translates into CASSQGVGGQGSNYGYTF.

This chain connects TRBV7-2 to TRBJ1-1; tentative D call: TRBD1 (6 bases). The CDR3 contains 15 residues. V shed 5 bases and J shed 1 base, with 14 bases lying between them. From germline, CDR1 is SGHTA and CDR2 FQGNSA. This CDR3 reads CASSQLGARNTEAFF. The CDR3 nucleotides are TGTGCCAGCAGCCAATTGGGGGCCCGGAACACTGAAGCTTTCTTT. Combining the CDR3 with reference TRBV7-2 and TRBJ1-1 gives the whole variable domain GAGVSQSPSNKVTEKGKDVELRCDPISGHTALYWYRQSLGQGLEFLIYFQGNSAPDKSGLPSDRFSAERTGGSVSTLTIQRTQQEDSAVYLCASSQLGARNTEAFFGQGTRLTVV.

This clonotype was recorded a few times. The rearrangement joins TRBV20-1 to TRBJ2-1; D is undetermined. V was pared by 3 bases and J by 5 bases, with 11 bases between. The CDR3 length is 13 residues. Germline loops: CDR1 DFQATT, CDR2 SNEGSKA (reference sequence). CDR3 coding DNA: TGCAGTGCTAGGTCAGAATCCAACAATGAGCAGTTCTTC. It yields the protein CSARSESNNEQFF.